The present T cell receptor beta chain was sequenced within a study of CD8 T cells in ankylosing spondylitis. Study results and caveats: Characteristic, it appeared, of ankylosing spondylitis blood was a TCR beta motif of about eight highly homologous variants. Reportedly, significant enrichment of disease-linked clones occurred in matched ankylosing spondylitis synovial fluid.

The TCR beta libraries were generated through quantitative 5'-RACE incorporating molecular barcodes. TCRdb reprocessed the 5' RACE reads with MiXCR, giving one entry per CDR3 protein. The table lists roughly 370,000 distinct CDR3 sequences, approximately 20% of them singletons. This clonotype was observed a handful of times. The antigen is not known. CDR3 length: 16 amino acids. Trimming pared 0 bases from V and 0 bases from J, leaving 11 bases between. Germline values: CDR1 MNHEY, CDR2 SVGAGI. The chain is built from TRBV6-5 and TRBJ1-1; D uncertain. This TCR derives from a male donor with ankylosing spondylitis. The sample consisted of blood, either unsorted or a sorted T cell fraction (not recorded which). CDR3 sequence reads: CASSYSPARLNTEAFF. The CDR3 coding sequence is TGTGCCAGCAGTTACTCGCCGGCCAGATTGAACACTGAAGCTTTCTTT.